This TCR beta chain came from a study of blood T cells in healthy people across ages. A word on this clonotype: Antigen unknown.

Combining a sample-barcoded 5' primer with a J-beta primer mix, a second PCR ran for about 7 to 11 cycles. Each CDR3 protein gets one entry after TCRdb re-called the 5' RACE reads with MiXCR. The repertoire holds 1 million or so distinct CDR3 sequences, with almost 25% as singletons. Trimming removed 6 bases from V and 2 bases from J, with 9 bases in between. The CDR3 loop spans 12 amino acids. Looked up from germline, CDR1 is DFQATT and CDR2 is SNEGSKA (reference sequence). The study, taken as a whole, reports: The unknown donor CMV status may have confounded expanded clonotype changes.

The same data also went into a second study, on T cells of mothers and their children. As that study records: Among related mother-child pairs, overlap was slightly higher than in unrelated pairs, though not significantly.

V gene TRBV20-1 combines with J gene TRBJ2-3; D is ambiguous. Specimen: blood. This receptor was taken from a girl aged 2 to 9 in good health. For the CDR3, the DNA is TGCAGTGCCAAGCCGTTCACAGATACGCAGTATTTT. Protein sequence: CSAKPFTDTQYF.